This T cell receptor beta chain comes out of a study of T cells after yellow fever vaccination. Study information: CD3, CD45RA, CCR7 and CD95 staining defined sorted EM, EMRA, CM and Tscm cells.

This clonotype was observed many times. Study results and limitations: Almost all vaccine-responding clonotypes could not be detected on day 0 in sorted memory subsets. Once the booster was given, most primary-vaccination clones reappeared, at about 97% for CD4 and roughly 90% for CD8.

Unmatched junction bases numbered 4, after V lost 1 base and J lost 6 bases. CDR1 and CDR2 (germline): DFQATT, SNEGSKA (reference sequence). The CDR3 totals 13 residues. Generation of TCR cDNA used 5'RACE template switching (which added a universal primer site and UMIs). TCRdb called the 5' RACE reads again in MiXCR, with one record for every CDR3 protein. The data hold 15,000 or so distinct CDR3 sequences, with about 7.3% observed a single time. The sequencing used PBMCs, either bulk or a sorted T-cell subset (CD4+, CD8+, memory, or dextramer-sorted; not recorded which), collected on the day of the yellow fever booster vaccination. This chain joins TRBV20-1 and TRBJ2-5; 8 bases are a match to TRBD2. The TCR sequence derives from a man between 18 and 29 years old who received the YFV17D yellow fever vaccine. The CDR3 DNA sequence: TGCAGTGCTAGAGCAGCGGGGGCCAAGACCCAGTACTTC. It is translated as CSARAAGAKTQYF.